Listed below are T cell receptor beta chains from one sample, sequenced in a study of T-cell reconstitution after alpha-beta-depleted transplantation in children. TCRdb independently ran MiXCR on the PCR reads; one entry per CDR3 protein. The sample carries about 97,000 distinct CDR3 sequences, 5% to 6% recorded once. Specimen: PBMCs, mostly from graft donor cells, collected 60 days after TCRalphabeta/CD19-depleted stem cell transplant. The receptors here all came from a female patient between 2 and 15 years old who had a stem cell transplant for Fanconi anemia, so the T cells may come from the graft donor. CDR3s include the opening cysteine and the closing phenylalanine or tryptophan. D genes are given only for firm matches. The size field is filled for only some rows; it gives once, few, many or a size class.

many,TRBV20-1,.,TRBJ1-2,CSAPQGRPYGYTF,TGCAGTGCTCCCCAGGGGAGGCCCTATGGCTACACCTTC
many,TRBV20-1,TRBD2,TRBJ2-7,CSAGTRPEQYF,TGCAGTGCCGGGACTAGACCCGAGCAGTACTTC
many,TRBV28,.,TRBJ1-1,CASRGKPEAFF,TGTGCCAGCCGGGGAAAACCTGAAGCTTTCTTT
few,TRBV25-1,TRBD1,TRBJ2-3,CASSESRTGGADTQYF,TGTGCCAGCAGTGAATCAAGGACAGGGGGCGCAGATACGCAGTATTTT
many,TRBV4-1,.,TRBJ2-2,CASSQDRGALTGELFF,TGCGCCAGCAGCCAAGATCGGGGGGCACTCACCGGGGAGCTGTTTTTT
many,TRBV29-1,TRBD2,TRBJ2-2,CSVGTTSGGYNTGELFF,TGCAGCGTGGGAACAACTAGCGGGGGCTACAACACCGGGGAGCTGTTTTTT
many,TRBV29-1,.,TRBJ1-4,CSVLRAANEKLFF,TGCAGCGTCCTCAGGGCGGCTAATGAAAAACTGTTTTTT
many,TRBV29-1,TRBD2,TRBJ2-3,CSVVLAGGDTQYF,TGCAGCGTCGTTTTAGCGGGGGGAGATACGCAGTATTTT
many,TRBV7-2,.,TRBJ2-4,CASSLSWGGAAKNIQYF,TGTGCCAGCAGCTTATCGTGGGGCGGGGCGGCCAAAAACATTCAGTACTTC
many,TRBV6-2/TRBV6-3,TRBD1,TRBJ2-6,CASSYRQGDPSGANVLTF,TGTGCCAGCAGTTACCGGCAGGGGGATCCCTCTGGGGCCAACGTCCTGACTTTC
many,TRBV2,.,TRBJ2-1,CASSEGRGRRNEQFF,TGTGCCAGCAGTGAGGGGAGGGGGAGACGCAATGAGCAGTTCTTC
few,TRBV6-2/TRBV6-3,TRBD1,TRBJ1-4,CASSYETGDAEKLFF,TGTGCCAGCAGTTACGAAACAGGGGACGCTGAAAAACTGTTTTTT
many,TRBV19,.,TRBJ2-1,CASSMYIYNEQFF,TGTGCCAGTAGTATGTACATTTACAATGAGCAGTTCTTC
many,TRBV28,TRBD1,TRBJ1-6,CASSSKDRGYSPLHF,TGTGCCAGCAGTTCAAAGGACAGGGGGTATTCACCCCTCCACTTT
few,TRBV7-9,.,TRBJ1-2,CASSSKGYGYTF,TGTGCCAGCAGCTCCAAGGGTTATGGCTACACCTTC
many,TRBV19,TRBD2,TRBJ2-2,CASSFEREGPYTGELFF,TGTGCCAGTAGTTTCGAGCGGGAGGGCCCGTATACCGGGGAGCTGTTTTTT
many,TRBV28,TRBD2,TRBJ2-1,CASSFPTGTSGRKVWHEQFF,TGTGCCAGCAGCTTTCCTACAGGGACTAGCGGGAGGAAGGTTTGGCATGAGCAGTTCTTC
many,TRBV5-1,TRBD1,TRBJ2-4,CASSQGQGVDIQYF,TGCGCCAGCAGCCAAGGACAGGGGGTGGACATTCAGTACTTC
many,TRBV12-3/TRBV12-4,.,TRBJ2-1,CASRKIRDPAYKQFF,TGTGCCAGCAGGAAAATCAGGGACCCGGCGTATAAGCAGTTCTTC
many,TRBV7-7,.,TRBJ1-1,CASSLAPGTEAFF,TGTGCCAGCAGCTTAGCCCCCGGCACTGAAGCTTTCTTT
.,TRBV21-1,.,TRBJ2-7,CASAILLGIEQYF,TGTGCCAGCGCAATCCTACTAGGGATCGAGCAGTACTTC
.,TRBV3-1,TRBD2,TRBJ2-7,CASSQALAGLGEQYF,TGTGCCAGCAGCCAAGCCCTAGCGGGATTGGGGGAGCAGTACTTC
many,TRBV5-1,.,TRBJ2-1,CASSLARGHNEQFF,TGCGCCAGCAGCTTGGCTAGGGGCCACAATGAGCAGTTCTTC
many,TRBV7-8,TRBD1,TRBJ2-1,CASSLAGTGPYNEQFF,TGTGCCAGCAGCTTAGCGGGGACAGGGCCCTACAATGAGCAGTTCTTC
many,TRBV5-6,.,TRBJ1-1,CASSFSPFADTEAFF,TGTGCCAGCAGCTTTAGTCCCTTTGCGGACACTGAAGCTTTCTTT
once,TRBV3-1,TRBD2,TRBJ2-1,CACSQTGLAGEKGYNEQFF,TGTGCCTGCAGCCAAACCGGACTAGCGGGAGAGAAAGGCTACAATGAGCAGTTCTTC
many,TRBV11-2,.,TRBJ2-7,CASSLRAGQNYEQYF,TGTGCCAGCAGCTTACGGGCCGGACAGAACTACGAGCAGTACTTC
.,TRBV5-2,.,TRBJ2-7,CAMGPGTAYEQYF,TGTGCCATGGGCCCCGGGACCGCCTACGAGCAGTACTTC
few,TRBV28,TRBD2,TRBJ2-5,CASRTGGRAGLGETQYF,TGTGCCAGCAGAACCGGTGGGAGAGCGGGATTAGGCGAGACCCAGTACTTC
many,TRBV2,.,TRBJ2-4,CASSVWLKRNIQYF,TGTGCCAGCAGTGTATGGTTGAAGAGAAACATTCAGTACTTC
.,TRBV6-5,.,TRBJ1-6,CASSYTTSGASSYNSPLHF,TGTGCCAGCAGTTACACCACCTCAGGGGCGAGCTCCTATAATTCACCCCTCCACTTT
many,TRBV28,.,TRBJ1-2,CASSLGIGAYGYTF,TGTGCCAGCAGTTTAGGTATAGGGGCCTATGGCTACACCTTC
few,TRBV7-3,.,TRBJ2-7,CASSMGVTYEQYF,TGTGCCAGCAGCATGGGGGTTACCTACGAGCAGTACTTC
many,TRBV5-1,.,TRBJ2-7,CASSLGNYEQYF,TGCGCCAGCAGCCTCGGCAACTACGAGCAGTACTTC
many,TRBV7-9,.,TRBJ2-5,CASSLGQETQYF,TGTGCCAGCAGCTTAGGGCAAGAGACCCAGTACTTC
many,TRBV7-3,.,TRBJ2-3,CASGRDGDTQYF,TGTGCTTCCGGGCGGGATGGAGATACGCAGTATTTT
.,TRBV7-6,.,TRBJ1-1,CASSRGQGTEAFF,TGTGCCAGCAGCAGGGGTCAGGGGACTGAAGCTTTCTTT
many,TRBV3-1,.,TRBJ2-1,CASSPGRSSYNEQFF,TGTGCCAGCAGCCCCGGAAGGAGCTCCTACAATGAGCAGTTCTTC
.,TRBV12-3/TRBV12-4,TRBD2,TRBJ2-3,CASSFNGVTSGPSTDTQYF,TGTGCCAGCAGTTTTAACGGTGTTACTAGCGGCCCTAGCACAGATACGCAGTATTTT
many,TRBV21-1,.,TRBJ2-7,CASSIPGLAGLPSYEQYF,TGTGCCAGCAGCATCCCGGGACTAGCGGGCCTTCCATCATACGAGCAGTACTTC
once,TRBV28,TRBD1,TRBJ1-2,CASSLNRGVTF,TGTGCCAGCAGTTTAAACAGGGGTGTCACCTTC
.,TRBV15,TRBD2,TRBJ2-7,CATSRMRGGRDEQYF,TGTGCCACCAGCAGGATGCGGGGGGGCCGGGACGAGCAGTACTTC
many,TRBV18,.,TRBJ2-7,CASSPPGSGKPYEQYF,TGTGCCAGCTCACCACCAGGATCAGGGAAACCCTACGAGCAGTACTTC
few,TRBV12-3/TRBV12-4,.,TRBJ1-4,CASSFAGKTNEKLFF,TGTGCCAGCAGTTTTGCCGGAAAGACTAATGAAAAACTGTTTTTT
many,TRBV5-1,TRBD1,TRBJ2-2,CASREQGLVTGELFF,TGCGCCAGCAGGGAACAGGGGCTAGTCACCGGGGAGCTGTTTTTT
many,TRBV27,TRBD1,TRBJ2-7,CASSWDRGIHEQYF,TGTGCCAGCAGTTGGGACAGGGGAATCCACGAGCAGTACTTC
many,TRBV3-1,.,TRBJ2-2,CASSQRQNTGELFF,TGTGCCAGCAGCCAGAGGCAGAACACCGGGGAGCTGTTTTTT
many,TRBV12-3/TRBV12-4,TRBD2,TRBJ2-1,CASAGLGNEQFF,TGTGCCAGCGCTGGACTAGGCAATGAGCAGTTCTTC
many,TRBV12-3/TRBV12-4,.,TRBJ1-5,CASKVYRDSNQPQHF,TGTGCCAGCAAGGTTTACAGGGATAGCAATCAGCCCCAGCATTTT
few,TRBV7-2,TRBD1,TRBJ2-7,CASSLDRAGEQYF,TGTGCCAGCAGCCTCGACAGGGCTGGGGAGCAGTACTTC
.,TRBV20-1,TRBD1,TRBJ1-5,CSARGLGQGADNQPQHF,TGCAGTGCTAGAGGTTTGGGACAGGGGGCAGACAATCAGCCCCAGCATTTT
.,TRBV12-3/TRBV12-4,TRBD1,TRBJ1-4,CASSLTGGEKLFF,TGTGCCAGCAGTCTTACAGGGGGTGAAAAACTGTTTTTT
.,TRBV12-3/TRBV12-4,.,TRBJ1-2,CASGGWAAGYGYTF,TGTGCCAGCGGTGGTTGGGCGGCGGGCTATGGCTACACCTTC
.,TRBV20-1,.,TRBJ2-7,CSAKPGDRSSYEQYF,TGCAGTGCTAAGCCAGGCGACAGGAGCTCCTACGAGCAGTACTTC
few,TRBV3-1,TRBD2,TRBJ2-7,CASSRWTSASRKSSYEQYF,TGTGCCAGCAGCCGATGGACTAGCGCCTCAAGGAAGAGCTCCTACGAGCAGTACTTC
many,TRBV6-1,.,TRBJ1-2,CASSEAGANYGYTF,TGTGCCAGCAGTGAAGCAGGGGCTAACTATGGCTACACCTTC
.,TRBV5-1,.,TRBJ1-5,CASSLAGNQPQHF,TGCGCCAGCAGCTTGGCCGGGAACCAGCCCCAGCATTTT
many,TRBV30,TRBD1,TRBJ2-1,CAGNYRGVSYNEQFF,TGTGCCGGTAATTACAGGGGGGTGTCCTACAATGAGCAGTTCTTC